This TCR beta chain is from a study of blood T cell repertoires in COVID-19. In the study overall: Researchers got acute and convalescent COVID-19 samples from the United States, Italy and Spain. PBMCs, B-cell-depleted T cells, or T cells provided the cDNA or gDNA that made up the material.

J lost 7 bases, V lost 6 bases, and 4 bases had no gene match. The CDR3 has 12 residues. Germline CDR1 SGHNT, CDR2 YENEEA. Authors' analysis steps: How many nucleated cells were present was estimated from reference gene primer amplification. TCRdb's copy holds only in-frame clones and misses some; the assay was immunoSEQ multiplex PCR. D and trimming were read from the DNA, whereas the V and J calls and clone size are those reported in that table. The sample carries 260,000 or so clones, roughly 82% recorded once. This TCR was recovered from a woman in her 70s with acute or convalescent COVID-19. The J gene is TRBJ1-1, the V gene TRBV11-3, with 8 bases identical to TRBD1. Sequenced material: peripheral blood. The chain's CDR3 is CASSRDRGEAFF. The CDR3 nucleotides read TGTGCCAGCAGTCGAGACAGGGGTGAAGCTTTCTTT.